The clone carrying this T cell receptor beta chain was counted a few times. The antigen remains undetermined. The data derive from a study of T-cell reconstitution after alpha-beta-depleted transplantation in children. Study-level points and caveats: Some patients owed their high day-60 TCRbeta diversity to surviving recipient T cells and thymic progenitors. Reportedly, alpha-beta T cells present about two months post-transplant originated from several hundred expanded clones of graft origin. One year post-transplant, T-cell counts and diversity were largely derived from T cells produced anew.

Preparation of the TCRbeta library used unique molecular identifiers. TCRdb re-called the PCR reads with MiXCR, one entry per CDR3 protein. Of just under 250,000 distinct CDR3 sequences listed, more than 20% were seen once; the top ten hold 2.6%. The receptor's source is a girl aged 2 to 9 with Fanconi anemia, due to receive a stem cell transplant. The sample here was PBMCs, taken before TCRalphabeta/CD19-depleted stem cell transplant.

CDR3 DNA: TGTGCCAGCACCCTAGTTGGGCTAAATCAGCCCCAGCATTTT. The encoded protein is CASTLVGLNQPQHF. The genes are TRBV28 and TRBJ1-5; D gene uncertain. The V and J ends lost 7 bases and 4 bases respectively, with 14 bases between them. Germline CDR1 reads MDHEN; CDR2 reads SYDVKM. The CDR3 is made up of 14 amino acids.